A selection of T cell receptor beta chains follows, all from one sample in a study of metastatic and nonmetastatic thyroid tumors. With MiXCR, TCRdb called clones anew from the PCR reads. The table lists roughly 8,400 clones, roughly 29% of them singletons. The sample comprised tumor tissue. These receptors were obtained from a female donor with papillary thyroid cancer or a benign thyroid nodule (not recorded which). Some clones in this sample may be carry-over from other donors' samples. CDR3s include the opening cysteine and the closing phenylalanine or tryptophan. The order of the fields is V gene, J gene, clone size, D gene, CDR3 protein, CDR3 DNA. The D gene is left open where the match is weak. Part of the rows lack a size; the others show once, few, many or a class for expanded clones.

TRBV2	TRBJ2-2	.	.	CARKTVVSGELFF	TGTGCCAGAAAGACGGTGGTTTCGGGGGAGCTGTTTTTT
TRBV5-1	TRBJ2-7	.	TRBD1	CASSSQGAAYEQYF	TGCGCCAGCAGCTCGCAGGGGGCTGCCTACGAGCAGTACTTC
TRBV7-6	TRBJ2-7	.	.	CASSSSYYEQYF	TGTGCCAGCAGCTCGAGTTACTACGAGCAGTACTTC
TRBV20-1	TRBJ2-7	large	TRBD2	CSASPMRTSGRAGSYEQYF	TGCAGTGCTAGTCCAATGAGGACTAGCGGGAGGGCCGGTTCCTACGAGCAGTACTTC
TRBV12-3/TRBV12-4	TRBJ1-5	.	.	CASSPRGVDFQPQHF	TGTGCCAGCAGTCCCCGGGGCGTGGATTTTCAACCCCAGCATTTT
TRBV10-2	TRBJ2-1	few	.	CASRGGGQGAVNEQFF	TGCGCCAGCAGGGGAGGGGGGCAGGGGGCTGTTAATGAGCAGTTCTTC
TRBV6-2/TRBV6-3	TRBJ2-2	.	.	CASSPIPGSPNTGELFF	TGTGCCAGCAGTCCGATACCCGGGAGCCCCAACACCGGGGAGCTGTTTTTT
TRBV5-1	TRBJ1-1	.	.	CASSTGMNTEAFF	TGCGCCAGCAGCACAGGGATGAACACTGAAGCTTTCTTT
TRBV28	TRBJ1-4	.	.	CASSLIGGEGEKLFF	TGTGCCAGCAGCCTAATAGGGGGGGAAGGAGAAAAACTGTTTTTT
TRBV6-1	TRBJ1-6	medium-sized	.	CASRRMGVGAYNSPLHF	TGTGCCAGCAGAAGAATGGGAGTAGGGGCCTATAATTCACCCCTCCACTTT
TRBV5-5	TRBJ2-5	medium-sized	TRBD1	CASTSGTGTGGETQYF	TGTGCCAGCACCTCGGGAACCGGGACAGGGGGAGAGACCCAGTACTTC
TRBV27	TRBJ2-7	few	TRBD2	CASSKTSGSYEQYF	TGTGCCAGCAGTAAGACTAGCGGGAGCTACGAGCAGTACTTC
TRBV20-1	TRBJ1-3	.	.	CSARPKRGSGNTIYF	TGCAGTGCTAGGCCTAAAAGGGGTTCTGGAAACACCATATATTTT
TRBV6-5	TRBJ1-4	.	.	CASSYGEKLFF	TGTGCCAGCAGTTACGGTGAAAAACTGTTTTTT
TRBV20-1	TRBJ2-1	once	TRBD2	CSAPGLAGGDRNEQFF	TGCAGTGCGCCGGGACTAGCGGGGGGCGATCGTAATGAGCAGTTCTTC
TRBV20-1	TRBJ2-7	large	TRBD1	CSAREGTGSSYEQYF	TGCAGTGCTAGAGAAGGGACAGGGAGCTCCTACGAGCAGTACTTC
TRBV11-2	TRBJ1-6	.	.	CASRLRASSYNSPLHF	TGTGCCAGCCGATTGAGGGCGAGCTCCTATAATTCACCCCTCCACTTT
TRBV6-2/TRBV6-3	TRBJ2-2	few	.	CASSYVGPGDLFF	TGTGCCAGCAGTTACGTCGGGCCCGGGGATCTGTTTTTT
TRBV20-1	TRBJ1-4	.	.	CSASVVEDEKLFF	TGCAGTGCTAGTGTTGTGGAGGATGAAAAACTGTTTTTT
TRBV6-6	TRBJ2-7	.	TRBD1	CASSYGTGPYEQYF	TGTGCCAGCAGTTACGGGACAGGGCCCTACGAGCAGTACTTC
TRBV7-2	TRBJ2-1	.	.	CASSSATGTFEQFF	TGTGCCAGCAGCTCCGCCACAGGGACCTTTGAGCAGTTCTTC
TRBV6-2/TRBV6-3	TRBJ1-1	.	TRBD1	CASSYLTGAGTEAFF	TGTGCCAGCAGTTACCTGACAGGGGCGGGCACTGAAGCTTTCTTT
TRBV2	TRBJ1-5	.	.	CASSSGTSNQPQHF	TGTGCCAGCAGTAGCGGGACATCCAATCAGCCCCAGCATTTT